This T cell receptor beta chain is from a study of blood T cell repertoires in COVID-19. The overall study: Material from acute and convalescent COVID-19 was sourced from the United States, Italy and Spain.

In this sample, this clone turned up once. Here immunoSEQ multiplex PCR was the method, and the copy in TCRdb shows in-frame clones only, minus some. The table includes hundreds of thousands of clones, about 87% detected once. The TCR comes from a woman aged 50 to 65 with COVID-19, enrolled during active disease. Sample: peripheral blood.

CDR3 loop: CSANPGLVAREQFF. CDR3 coding DNA: TGCAGCGCCAACCCGGGACTAGTGGCCAGGGAGCAGTTCTTC. This rearrangement joins TRBV29-1 to TRBJ2-1, with TRBD2 matching over 8 bases. The CDR3 is 14 residues long. V shed 7 bases, J shed 10 bases, and the junction held 15 bases outside the gene matches. Germline V gene lookup returns CDR1 SQVTM and CDR2 ANQGSEA.